This TCR beta chain was sequenced during a study of T cell responses to AZD1222 COVID-19 vaccine. Study-level findings and limits: Nearly half of spike-specific TCRs reportedly target variant regions that are unmutated in the B.1.351 and B.1.1.7 variants. Only after the peak T cell response were repertoires sampled. The donor group comprised mostly white British people and more females; the analysis possibly underestimated clonal diversity.

This clone was observed once. The target antigen is unknown. Trimming removed 1 base from V and 8 bases from J, with 11 bases in between. Per germline, CDR1 LNHNV and CDR2 YYDKDF (reference sequence). The CDR3 totals 13 residues. The method was immunoSEQ multiplex PCR; TCRdb's version includes in-frame clones alone and lacks a portion of them. The sample yields 110,000 to 150,000 clones, 80% to 90% seen once. This sample comprised peripheral blood, obtained on day 0 of AZD1222 vaccination. This clonotype was sampled from an adult in good health. The J gene is TRBJ1-2, the V gene TRBV15; no firm D call. CDR3 sequence reads: CATSRGAGDGYTF. The CDR3 DNA reads as TGTGCCACCAGCAGAGGCGCGGGAGACGGCTACACCTTC.